The 13 T cell receptor beta chains below come from one sample, sequenced in a study of early T cells in non-severe SARS-CoV-2 infection. TCRdb re-analysed the 5' RACE reads in MiXCR, keeping a single row per CDR3 protein. Of tens of thousands of distinct CDR3 sequences listed, approximately 12% were seen once; the top ten hold 2% to 3%. Sequencing was performed on whole blood, taken at baseline. All receptors come from an adult who was a healthcare worker with PCR-confirmed SARS-CoV-2 infection or an uninfected control (not recorded which).

In regard to this clonotype: Relative to the germline gene, one junction end is altered; a read error may explain this. The gene calls are TRBV7-2 and TRBJ2-2; D gene unclear. Germline V CDR1 and CDR2: SGHTA, FQGNSA. The CDR3 covers 15 residues. This CDR3 is CAGSLLLPNTGELFF. CDR3 bases: TGTGCCGGCAGTTTGCTCCTCCCGAACACCGGGGAGCTGTTTTTT.

CDR3 DNA: TGTGCCAGCAGCCACGACCCGGGACTATCCTACGAGCAGTACTTC. Its protein is CASSHDPGLSYEQYF. The chain employs TRBV7-9 and TRBJ2-7; 7 positions match TRBD2. Unmatched junction bases numbered 8, after V lost 5 bases and J lost 1 base. The CDR3 runs to 15 residues. CDR1 SEHNR and CDR2 FQNEAQ come from the germline V gene (reference sequence).

V gene TRBV7-2 combines with J gene TRBJ2-7; 8 bases fit TRBD2. The CDR3 has 15 residues. Germline CDR1 reads SGHTA; CDR2 reads FQGNSA. Trimming removed 1 base from V and 2 bases from J; junction bases left unmatched: 4. CDR3 in DNA: TGTGCCAGCAGCTTAGGAGCGGGAGCAACCTACGAGCAGTACTTC. It specifies CASSLGAGATYEQYF.

The CDR3 is CASISGSGANVLTF. DNA of the CDR3: TGTGCCAGCATCTCAGGGTCTGGGGCCAACGTCCTGACTTTC. This rearrangement joins TRBV28 to TRBJ2-6, with D tentatively TRBD1 (5 bases). The CDR3 sequence is 14 residues long. Trimming cost V 7 bases and J 1 base, with 8 bases left between them. CDR1 is MDHEN and CDR2 is SYDVKM in the germline V gene.

The CDR3 nucleotides read TGCAGTGCTAGAGCCACCGGGACAGGCATCGATCGACGGGCTTTCTTT. This translates into CSARATGTGIDRRAFF. This chain joins TRBV20-1 and TRBJ1-1; the match to TRBD1 covers 8 bases. Trimming removed 1 base from V and 11 bases from J; junction bases left unmatched: 18. CDR1 is DFQATT and CDR2 is SNEGSKA in the germline V gene (reference sequence). The CDR3 runs 16 residues.

The chain carries TRBV20-1 and TRBJ2-4; 11 nucleotides align to TRBD2. CDR3 length: 14 amino acids. The trim removed 6 bases at V and 1 base at J, leaving 2 bases unmatched. In germline, CDR1 is DFQATT, CDR2 SNEGSKA (reference sequence). The DNA of the CDR3 is TGCAGTGCCGTAGCGGGAGGGGCCAAAAACATTCAGTACTTC. This sequence encodes CSAVAGGAKNIQYF.

There are many counts of this clonotype. V gene TRBV15 combines with J gene TRBJ2-5; the D gene is possibly TRBD1 (6 bases). The CDR3 length is 13 residues. In germline, CDR1 is LNHNV, CDR2 YYDKDF (reference sequence). Trimming cost V 0 bases and J 4 bases, with 6 bases left between them. The CDR3 spells CATSREQGETQYF. The CDR3 nucleotides are TGTGCCACCAGCAGAGAACAGGGAGAGACCCAGTACTTC.

The chain employs TRBV18 and TRBJ2-7; TRBD1 might be the D (5 bases). The V gene's germline CDR1 is KGHSH and CDR2 LQKENI. Trimming took 3 bases from V and 5 from J, leaving 17 bases between them. The CDR3 consists of 15 residues. The CDR3 is CASSPGQGFVHEQYF. In nucleotides, the CDR3 is TGTGCCAGCTCACCGGGTCAGGGATTCGTCCACGAGCAGTACTTC.

The V call is TRBV7-9, the J call TRBJ2-1; D assignment may be TRBD1 or TRBD2 (5 bases each). Per germline, CDR1 SEHNR and CDR2 FQNEAQ (reference sequence). V shed 5 bases and J shed 0 bases, with 11 bases lying between them. This CDR3 region has 15 residues. The CDR3 DNA reads TGTGCCAGCAGCGCCAAGGGGAGCTCCTACAATGAGCAGTTCTTC. Translation gives CASSAKGSSYNEQFF.

The V and J genes are TRBV9 and TRBJ2-1; 10 bases agree with TRBD2. V shed 4 bases and J 1 base; nucleotides not matched to a gene: 5. CDR1 is SGDLS and CDR2 is YYNGEE in the germline V gene. This CDR3 is built from 16 residues. CDR3 residues: CASSSLAGGSYNEQFF. The CDR3 nucleotides read TGTGCCAGCAGCAGTTTAGCGGGGGGATCCTACAATGAGCAGTTCTTC.

This chain links TRBV21-1 with TRBJ2-3. TRBV21-1 is labeled a pseudogene. The CDR3 length is 14 residues. For the CDR3, the DNA is TGTGCCAGCAGCAAAGCCGCGAGCACAGATACGCAGTATTTT. As protein: CASSKAASTDTQYF.

The chain uses TRBV7-3 and TRBJ2-5; 8 bases map to TRBD1. Germline V gene lookup returns CDR1 SGHTA and CDR2 FQGTGA. This CDR3 has 15 amino acids. V lost 2 bases and J lost 5; bases outside the gene matches: 7. In DNA, the CDR3 is TGTGCCAGCAGCTTAGGGTCAGGGGGCATGGAGACCCAGTACTTC. This encodes CASSLGSGGMETQYF.

This clonotype showed up just a few times. V and J are TRBV20-1 and TRBJ1-1; D gene ambiguous. This CDR3 is built from 11 residues. Trimming cost V 7 bases and J 6 bases, with 12 bases left between them. Germline CDR1 and CDR2: DFQATT and SNEGSKA (reference sequence). As DNA, the CDR3 is TGCAGTGTCCAAAGGGCGGCTGAAGCTTTCTTT. Protein product: CSVQRAAEAFF.